These 20 T cell receptor beta chains were all obtained from the same sample, sequenced in a study of CD8+ T cells in alopecia areata. After isolation, RNA underwent reverse transcription to generate cDNA as the sequencing template. Profiled with immunoSEQ multiplex PCR; TCRdb holds only in-frame clones, not every one. This sample has about 69,000 clones; approximately 61% occur once, and the top ten carry approximately 17%. The sequencing used CD8+ T cells sorted from blood, collected at week 0. The receptors were gathered from a human donor with alopecia areata.

CDR3 amino acids: CASSLDTETQYF. The CDR3 bases are TGTGCCAGCAGCTTAGATACGGAGACCCAGTACTTC. The genes are TRBV11-2 and TRBJ2-5; D unclear. This CDR3 is 12 amino acids long. Germline V gene sequence: CDR1 SGHAT, CDR2 FQNNGV. V shed 0 bases and J shed 5 bases, with 4 bases lying between them.

This clone was observed once. The rearrangement uses TRBV13 and TRBJ2-5; D possibly corresponds to TRBD1 (5 bases). V was pared by 0 bases and J by 3 bases, with 11 bases between. The CDR3 length is 15 residues. The germline CDR1 and CDR2 sequences are PRHDT and FYEKMQ (reference sequence). The CDR3 spells CASSLGLDREETQYF. The CDR3 DNA reads TGTGCCAGCAGCTTAGGCCTCGACAGAGAAGAGACCCAGTACTTC.

The chain recombines TRBV28 with TRBJ2-5, with 9 bases that match TRBD2. TRBJ2-7 matches the DNA end more closely, so the J call is doubtful. Germline V gene sequence: CDR1 MDHEN, CDR2 SYDVKM. The CDR3 length is 12 residues. CDR3 bases: TGTGTGGCGGGAGGGCCAGGCTACGAGCAGTACTTC. Translated, it gives CVAGGPGYEQYF.

This chain joins TRBV23-1 and TRBJ1-5; D is perhaps TRBD1 (5 bases). TRBV23-1 is designated an ORF whose function remains uncertain. Trimming left V 3 bases short and J 2 bases short, with 23 bases between. CDR3 length: 19 amino acids. CDR3 protein: CASSQKGSGSHEGNQPQHF. The DNA for the CDR3 is TGCGCCAGCAGTCAGAAGGGATCAGGGAGTCACGAAGGCAATCAGCCCCAGCATTTT.

This rearrangement joins TRBV4-1 to TRBJ1-2; 10 bases align to TRBD1. Germline trimming cut 5 bases from V and 2 bases from J; bases unmatched to any gene: 2. This CDR3 is built from 14 residues. Germline CDR1 MGHRA, CDR2 YSYEKL. CDR3 DNA: TGCGCCAGCAGCGGGACAGGGGAGAACTATGGCTACACCTTC. Its protein is CASSGTGENYGYTF.

In this sample, this clone turned up a few times. This rearrangement joins TRBV2 to TRBJ2-1; 10 bases map to TRBD2. Germline values: CDR1 SNHLY, CDR2 FYNNEI. V lost 4 bases and J lost 9; bases outside the gene matches: 9. CDR3 size: 15 residues. The CDR3, as DNA: TGTGCCAGCAGTGCAAAACTAGCGGGAATTGGTGAGCAGTTCTTC. Its translation is CASSAKLAGIGEQFF.

The chain is built from TRBV5-1 and TRBJ1-2; 11 nucleotides match TRBD1. V was clipped by 7 bases and J by 7 bases; unmatched bases: 3. Germline CDR1 is SGHRS and CDR2 is YFSETQ. CDR3 length equals 12 residues. The CDR3 DNA reads as TGCGCCAGCCGGACAGGGGGCAGTGGCTACACCTTC. It encodes CASRTGGSGYTF. The full variable domain, with the rest looked up from reference TRBV5-1 and TRBJ1-2, is KAGVTQTPRYLIKTRGQQVTLSCSPISGHRSVSWYQQTPGQGLQFLFEYFSETQRNKGNFPGRFSGRQFSNSRSEMNVSTLELGDSALYLCASRTGGSGYTFGSGTRLTVV.

This clone was seen a handful of times. J is TRBJ2-2 and V is TRBV7-8; D is possibly TRBD2 (6 bases). Trimming took off 7 bases at V and 6 bases at J, with 15 bases between the two ends. CDR1 is SGHVS and CDR2 is FQNEAQ in the germline V gene. This CDR3 region has 14 residues. CDR3 sequence: CASIPGTSPGELFF. CDR3 sequence (DNA): TGTGCCAGCATCCCCGGAACTAGCCCCGGGGAGCTGTTTTTT.

In DNA form, the CDR3 reads TGCGCCAGCAGCCACCTACCGGGACAGGGACCGGGGACCCAGCATTTT. Translation: CASSHLPGQGPGTQHF. V gene TRBV4-1 combines with J gene TRBJ1-5; 9 bases fit TRBD1. With V trimmed by 3 bases and J by 11 bases, 14 bases remained unmatched. Germline V CDR1 and CDR2: MGHRA, YSYEKL. This CDR3 spans 16 amino acids.

The CDR3, as DNA: TGTGCCAGCAGTGTCCAGGGAAGCACTGAAGCTTTCTTT. This sequence encodes CASSVQGSTEAFF. This chain joins TRBV27 and TRBJ1-1; the D gene is possibly TRBD1 (5 bases). Germline CDR1 reads MNHEY; CDR2 reads SMNVEV (reference sequence). The CDR3 is made up of 13 amino acids. V lost 5 bases, J lost 4 bases, and 11 bases lay in between.

About this clone itself: The germline gene is not matched at one end of the junction; a read error may be the cause. The chain combines TRBV11-2 with TRBJ2-7; 9 bases agree with TRBD2. The germline V gene has CDR1 SGHAT and CDR2 FQNNGV. CDR3 size: 16 residues. CDR3 loop: CASSFLAGSSYEEQCF. The DNA of the CDR3 is TGTGCCAGCAGCTTCCTAGCGGGGAGTTCCTACGAAGAGCAGTGCTTC.

J is TRBJ2-3 and V is TRBV29-1; no firm D call. The CDR3 sequence is 14 residues long. V was cut by 4 bases and J by 0 bases, with 11 bases left in between. In germline, CDR1 is SQVTM, CDR2 ANQGSEA. DNA of the CDR3: TGCAGCGTTGTAGATGGAATGAGCACAGATACGCAGTATTTT. Residues: CSVVDGMSTDTQYF.

The V call is TRBV15, the J call TRBJ2-1; D gene uncertain. CDR3 length equals 14 residues. Germline-derived CDR1 and CDR2 are LNHNV and YYDKDF (reference sequence). V was pared by 0 bases and J by 1 base, with 4 bases between. The CDR3 DNA is TGTGCCACCAGCAGAGACAGATCCTACAATGAGCAGTTCTTC. Its translation is CATSRDRSYNEQFF.

This clone was seen a handful of times. The genes are TRBV13 and TRBJ1-1, with 8 bases aligning to TRBD1. Trimming took 3 bases from V and 10 from J; bases not matched to a gene: 4. CDR1 PRHDT and CDR2 FYEKMQ come from the germline V gene (reference sequence). This CDR3 contains 12 residues. CDR3: CASSFTGGLAFF. The CDR3 DNA follows: TGTGCCAGCAGCTTCACAGGGGGTTTAGCTTTCTTT.

The chain combines TRBV7-6 with TRBJ2-3, with 14 nucleotides matching TRBD2. The CDR3 is 15 residues long. Germline CDR1 and CDR2: SGHVS and FNYEAQ. The V and J ends lost 5 bases and 6 bases, in that order; junction bases with no gene match: 4. CDR3 loop: CASSPTSGGADTQYF. The DNA of the CDR3 is TGTGCCAGCAGCCCGACTAGCGGGGGGGCGGATACGCAGTATTTT.

The rearrangement uses TRBV5-1 and TRBJ1-2; D ambiguous. The length of the CDR3 is 12 residues. V was pared by 0 bases and J by 6 bases, with 6 bases between. Germline V gives CDR1 SGHRS, CDR2 YFSETQ. CDR3 residues: CASSLDWDGYTF. CDR3 in DNA: TGCGCCAGCAGCTTGGACTGGGATGGCTACACCTTC.

The V and J genes are TRBV29-1 and TRBJ2-2, with 8 bases identical to TRBD1. CDR1 is SQVTM and CDR2 is ANQGSEA in the germline V gene. This CDR3 has 15 residues. V lost 4 bases to trimming and J lost 2 bases; unmatched junction nucleotides: 6. This CDR3 reads CSVVLRGLNTGELFF. Here the CDR3 DNA reads TGCAGCGTTGTGCTCAGGGGGCTAAACACCGGGGAGCTGTTTTTT.

V is TRBV29-1 and J is TRBJ2-7, with D possibly being TRBD2 (6 bases). The CDR3 sequence is 16 residues long. The germline gives CDR1 SQVTM, CDR2 ANQGSEA. V dropped 5 bases and J dropped 0 bases, with 20 bases sitting between them. The CDR3 DNA sequence: TGCAGCGTTCGGCAAGGCGGGACCCGGAGCTCCTACGAGCAGTACTTC. Amino acid sequence: CSVRQGGTRSSYEQYF.

This clone was observed a few times. The rearrangement links TRBV11-1 to TRBJ2-3, with D perhaps TRBD1 or TRBD2 (6 bases each). Germline CDR1 reads SGHAT; CDR2 reads FQDESV (reference sequence). Between the trimmed V and J ends, which lost 3 bases and 4 bases, there was a span of 14 bases. The CDR3 spans 15 residues. DNA of the CDR3: TGTGCCAGCAGCTTCACCGGGGGCAGCGCAGATACGCAGTATTTT. This encodes CASSFTGGSADTQYF.

This CDR3 reads CASSPRGGATDTQYF. DNA for the CDR3: TGTGCCAGCAGCCCCAGAGGGGGGGCCACAGATACGCAGTATTTT. The chain has TRBV9 and TRBJ2-3, with D perhaps matching TRBD2 (7 bases). In germline, CDR1 is SGDLS, CDR2 YYNGEE. This CDR3 has 15 residues. Trimming stripped 4 bases from V and 2 bases from J, with 14 bases between.